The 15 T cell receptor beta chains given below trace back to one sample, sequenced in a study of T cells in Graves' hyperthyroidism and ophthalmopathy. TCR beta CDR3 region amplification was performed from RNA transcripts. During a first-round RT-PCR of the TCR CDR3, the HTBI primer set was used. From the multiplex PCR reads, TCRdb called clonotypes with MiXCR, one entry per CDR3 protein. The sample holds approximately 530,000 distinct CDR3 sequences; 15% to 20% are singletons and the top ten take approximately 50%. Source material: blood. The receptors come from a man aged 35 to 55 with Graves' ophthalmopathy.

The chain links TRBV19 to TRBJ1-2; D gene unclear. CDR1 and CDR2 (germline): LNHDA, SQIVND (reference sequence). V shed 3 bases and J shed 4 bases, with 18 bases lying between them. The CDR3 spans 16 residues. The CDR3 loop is CASSIRVQREIYGYTF. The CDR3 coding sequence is TGTGCCAGTAGTATTAGAGTTCAGAGGGAAATCTATGGCTACACCTTC.

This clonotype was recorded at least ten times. The CDR3: CASRSVGGTSYEQYF. In nucleotides, the CDR3 is TGTGCCAGCAGGTCGGTAGGGGGAACCTCCTACGAGCAGTACTTC. The chain carries TRBV3-1 and TRBJ2-7, with D possibly matching TRBD1 (6 bases). Germline-derived CDR1 and CDR2 are LGHDT and YNNKEL (reference sequence). V gave up 6 bases and J gave up 0 bases, with 15 bases separating them. This CDR3 has 15 residues.

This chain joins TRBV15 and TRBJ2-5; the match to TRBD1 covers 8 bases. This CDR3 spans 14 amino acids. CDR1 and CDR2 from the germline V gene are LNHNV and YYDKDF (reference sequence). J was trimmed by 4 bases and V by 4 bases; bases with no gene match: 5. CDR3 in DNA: TGTGCCACCAGCACAAGGACAGGGAGAGAGACCCAGTACTTC. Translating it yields CATSTRTGRETQYF.

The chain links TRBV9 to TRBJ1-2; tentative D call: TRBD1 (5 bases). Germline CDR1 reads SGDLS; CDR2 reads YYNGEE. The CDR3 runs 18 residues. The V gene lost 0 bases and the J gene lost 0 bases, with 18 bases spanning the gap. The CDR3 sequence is CASSVALFDRATNYGYTF. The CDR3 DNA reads TGTGCCAGCAGCGTAGCCCTCTTTGACAGAGCAACTAACTATGGCTACACCTTC.

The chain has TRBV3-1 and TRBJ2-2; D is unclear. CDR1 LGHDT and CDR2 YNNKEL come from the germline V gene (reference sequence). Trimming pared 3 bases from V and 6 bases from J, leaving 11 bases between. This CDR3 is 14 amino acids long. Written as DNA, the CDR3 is TGTGCCAGCAGCCATAAGGACCGGGCCGGGGAGCTGTTTTTT. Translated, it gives CASSHKDRAGELFF.

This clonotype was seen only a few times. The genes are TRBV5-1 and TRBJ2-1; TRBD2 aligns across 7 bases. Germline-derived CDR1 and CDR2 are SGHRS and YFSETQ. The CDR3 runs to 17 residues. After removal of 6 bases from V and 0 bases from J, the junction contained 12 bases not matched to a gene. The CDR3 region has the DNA TGCGCCAGCATCCCGGGAAGCGGCGGGAGCTCCTACAATGAGCAGTTCTTC. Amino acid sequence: CASIPGSGGSSYNEQFF.

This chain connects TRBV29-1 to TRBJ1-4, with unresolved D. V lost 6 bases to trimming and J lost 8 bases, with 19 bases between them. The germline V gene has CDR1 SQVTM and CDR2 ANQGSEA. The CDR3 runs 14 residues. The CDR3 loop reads CSVQGGITTEKLFF. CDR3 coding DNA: TGCAGCGTCCAAGGAGGGATTACAACCGAAAAACTGTTTTTT.

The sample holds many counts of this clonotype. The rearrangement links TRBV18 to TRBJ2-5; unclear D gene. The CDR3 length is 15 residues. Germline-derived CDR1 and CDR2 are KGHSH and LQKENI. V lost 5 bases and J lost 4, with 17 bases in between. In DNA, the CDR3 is TGTGCCAGCTCATCGACCCCGGGTTCGGGAGAGACCCAGTACTTC. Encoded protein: CASSSTPGSGETQYF. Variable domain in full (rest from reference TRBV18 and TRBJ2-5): NAGVMQNPRHLVRRRGQEARLRCSPMKGHSHVYWYRQLPEEGLKFMVYLQKENIIDESGMPKERFSAEFPKEGPSILRIQQVVRGDSAAYFCASSSTPGSGETQYFGPGTRLLVL.

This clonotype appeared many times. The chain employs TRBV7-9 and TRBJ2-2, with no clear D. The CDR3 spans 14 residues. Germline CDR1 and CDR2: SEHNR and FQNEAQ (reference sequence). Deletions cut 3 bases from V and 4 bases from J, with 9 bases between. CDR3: CASSFGQSTGELFF. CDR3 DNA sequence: TGTGCCAGCAGCTTCGGGCAGAGCACCGGGGAGCTGTTTTTT.

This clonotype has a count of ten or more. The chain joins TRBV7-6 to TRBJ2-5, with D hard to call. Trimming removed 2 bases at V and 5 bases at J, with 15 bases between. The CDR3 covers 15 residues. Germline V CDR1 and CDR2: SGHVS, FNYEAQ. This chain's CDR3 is CASSLIARSPETQYF. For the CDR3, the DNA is TGTGCCAGCAGCTTAATTGCCAGGTCACCGGAGACCCAGTACTTC.

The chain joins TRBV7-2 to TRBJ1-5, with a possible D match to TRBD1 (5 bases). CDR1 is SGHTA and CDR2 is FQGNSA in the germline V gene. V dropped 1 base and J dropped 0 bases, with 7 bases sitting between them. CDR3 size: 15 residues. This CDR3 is CASSLVTDSNQPQHF. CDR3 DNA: TGTGCCAGCAGCTTAGTGACAGATAGCAATCAGCCCCAGCATTTT. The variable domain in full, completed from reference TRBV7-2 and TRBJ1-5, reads GAGVSQSPSNKVTEKGKDVELRCDPISGHTALYWYRQSLGQGLEFLIYFQGNSAPDKSGLPSDRFSAERTGGSVSTLTIQRTQQEDSAVYLCASSLVTDSNQPQHFGDGTRLSIL.

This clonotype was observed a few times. In nucleotides, the CDR3 is TGTGCCAGCAGAATCGTCGAGGAAACTAATGAAAAACTGTTTTTT. It translates to CASRIVEETNEKLFF. The chain recombines TRBV6-1 with TRBJ1-4; D is undetermined. The ends were cut back, 6 bases at V and 1 base at J, with 12 bases in the middle. The V gene's germline CDR1 is MNHNS and CDR2 SASEGT. The CDR3 length is 15 residues.

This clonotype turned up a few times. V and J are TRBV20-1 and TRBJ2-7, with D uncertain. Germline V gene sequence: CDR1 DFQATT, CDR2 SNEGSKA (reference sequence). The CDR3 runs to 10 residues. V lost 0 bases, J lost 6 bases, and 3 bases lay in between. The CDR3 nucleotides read TGCAGTGCTAGAGATTTCGAGCAGTACTTC. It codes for CSARDFEQYF.

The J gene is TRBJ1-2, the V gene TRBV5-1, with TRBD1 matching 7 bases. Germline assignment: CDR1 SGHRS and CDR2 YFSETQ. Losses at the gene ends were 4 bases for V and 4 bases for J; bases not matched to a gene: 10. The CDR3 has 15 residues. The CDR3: CASSREQGGIYGYTF. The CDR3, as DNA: TGCGCCAGCAGCCGAGAGCAGGGGGGGATCTATGGCTACACCTTC.

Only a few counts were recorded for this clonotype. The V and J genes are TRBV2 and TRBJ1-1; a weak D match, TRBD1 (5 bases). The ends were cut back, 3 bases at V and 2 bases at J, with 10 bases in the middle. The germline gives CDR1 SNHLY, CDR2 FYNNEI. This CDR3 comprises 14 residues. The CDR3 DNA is TGTGCCAGCAGTGACTTGACAGCTAACACTGAAGCTTTCTTT. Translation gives CASSDLTANTEAFF.